This TCR beta chain was identified in a study of blood T cell repertoires in COVID-19. Study in general: Researchers got acute and convalescent COVID-19 samples from the United States, Italy and Spain. Sources were T cells, B-cell-depleted T cells, or PBMCs; the material itself was cDNA or gDNA.

In the source study's methods: Amplified reference gene primers provided the basis for estimating nucleated cell counts. The assay was immunoSEQ multiplex PCR, and TCRdb's table has in-frame clones only and misses some. For V, J and clone size, that table is used; D and trimming come from the DNA. The sample lists about 260,000 clones; about 89% were seen once. The CDR3 runs to 15 residues. Germline V gene lookup returns CDR1 MNHNY and CDR2 SVGAGI (reference sequence). Trimming removed 5 bases from V and 4 bases from J; junction bases left unmatched: 10. The chain uses TRBV6-6 and TRBJ1-1; 7 nucleotides match TRBD1. The sample comprised peripheral blood. This TCR was sampled from a man aged 40-50 years who had recovered from COVID-19. The CDR3 bases are TGTGCCAGCAGTCGAAACAGGGGTCCGGCCACTGAAGCTTTCTTT. Protein product: CASSRNRGPATEAFF.